Reported below is one T cell receptor (beta chain). Its matching antigen is unknown. All patients were mismatch repair deficient, assessed by either PCR or immunohistochemistry. The TCR-sequenced patients were a few responders to pembrolizumab. This entry belongs to a study of PD-1 blockade in mismatch repair-deficient tumors. About the study: Patients had approximately 11 mismatch repair-deficient cancer types, all previously treated and progressing.

The germline V gene has CDR1 MDHEN and CDR2 SYDVKM. V lost 2 bases and J lost 1, with 8 bases in between. The CDR3 spans 15 residues. Regarding the study as a whole: Tumor-resident clones, often undetectable pretreatment in blood, expanded then contracted after pembrolizumab.

Clones were sequenced by immunoSEQ multiplex PCR, and TCRdb holds only the in-frame ones, with some missing. The table lists 30,000 to 45,000 clones, roughly 88% of them singletons. The sequencing here drew on PBMCs, taken around 38 weeks after starting pembrolizumab. This clonotype was sampled from an adult with mismatch repair-deficient cancer. V is TRBV28 and J is TRBJ2-2; maybe TRBD1 (5 bases). CDR3 sequence: CASSLSQGNTGELFF. CDR3 bases: TGTGCCAGCAGTTTAAGCCAGGGGAACACCGGGGAGCTGTTTTTT.